These 24 T cell receptor beta chains originate from one sample sequenced in a study of blood T cell repertoires in COVID-19. Sequencing used immunoSEQ multiplex PCR; TCRdb keeps in-frame clones, though not all of them. Of a few hundred thousand clones listed, approximately 86% are singletons. The sequenced sample consisted of peripheral blood. Every receptor here comes from an elderly man with acute or convalescent COVID-19.

The rearrangement uses TRBV3-1 (or the pseudogene TRBV3-2) and TRBJ1-2; D may be TRBD1 (6 bases). With 0 bases removed from V and 1 base from J, the gap between germline ends came to 12 bases. This CDR3 has 16 amino acids. CDR1 and CDR2 (germline): LGHDT, YNNKEL (reference sequence). In nucleotides, the CDR3 is TGTGCCAGCAGCCAAGATGGTAGGGGGTTTAACTATGGCTACACCTTC. Translating it yields CASSQDGRGFNYGYTF.

The rearrangement uses TRBV7-9 and TRBJ2-3; D perhaps matches TRBD2 (6 bases). Looked up from germline, CDR1 is SEHNR and CDR2 is FQNEAQ (reference sequence). The V and J ends lost 9 bases and 4 bases respectively, with 14 bases between them. The CDR3 extends over 13 amino acids. CDR3 protein: CASTPTRADTQYF. The CDR3 DNA follows: TGTGCCAGTACCCCGACTAGGGCAGATACGCAGTATTTT.

The chain has TRBV5-5 and TRBJ1-4, with 7 nucleotides matching TRBD1. Unmatched junction bases numbered 4, after V lost 0 bases and J lost 5 bases. CDR3 length equals 15 residues. CDR1 and CDR2 (germline): SGHKS, YYEKEE (reference sequence). The CDR3 sequence is CASSLARGRNEKLFF. CDR3 DNA sequence: TGTGCCAGCAGCTTGGCCAGGGGGAGGAATGAAAAACTGTTTTTT.

The chain joins TRBV28 to TRBJ2-5; maybe TRBD2 (5 bases). CDR3 size: 15 residues. From germline, CDR1 is MDHEN and CDR2 SYDVKM. With 8 bases removed from V and 5 bases from J, the gap between germline ends came to 21 bases. The CDR3, as DNA: TGTGCCAGCTCCGACGGGATGGGGTCATCGGAGACCCAGTACTTC. This translates into CASSDGMGSSETQYF.

V usage is TRBV18 and J usage is TRBJ2-5; TRBD2 matches at 13 bases. The germline V gene encodes CDR1 KGHSH and CDR2 LQKENI. The CDR3 is 15 residues long. With 4 bases clipped from V and 5 bases from J, the junction kept 4 bases outside the gene matches. Here the CDR3 reads CASSLPGLAGETQYF. CDR3 sequence (DNA): TGTGCCAGCTCACTTCCGGGACTAGCGGGGGAGACCCAGTACTTC.

This sequence joins TRBV29-1 and TRBJ1-1; possibly TRBD1 for D (6 bases). The CDR3 length is 13 residues. In germline, CDR1 is SQVTM, CDR2 ANQGSEA. V was pared by 1 base and J by 3 bases, with 9 bases between. CDR3 bases: TGCAGCGTTGAAGCACAGGGCCACACTGAAGCTTTCTTT. Translation gives CSVEAQGHTEAFF.

The V gene is TRBV23-1, the J gene TRBJ2-7; D remains unclear. TRBV23-1 is assigned to the ORF class and has an uncertain function. This CDR3 region has 14 residues. V shed 8 bases and J shed 6 bases, with 20 bases lying between them. In DNA, the CDR3 is TGCGCCAGCCCCATTGCGTCGGGTCTATTCGAGCAGTACTTC. Translating it yields CASPIASGLFEQYF.

The chain has TRBV28 and TRBJ1-1; no clear D. In germline, CDR1 is MDHEN, CDR2 SYDVKM. This CDR3 contains 12 residues. The V end was cut by 2 bases, the J end by 5 bases, with 6 bases between. CDR3 nucleotides: TGTGCCAGCAGTTTAGCCCAGACTGAAGCTTTCTTT. Translated: CASSLAQTEAFF.

The genes are TRBV24-1 and TRBJ2-1; 14 bases align to TRBD2. The CDR3 spans 20 residues. V was clipped by 3 bases and J by 4 bases; unmatched bases: 13. Germline V gene lookup returns CDR1 KGHDR and CDR2 SFDVKD. The CDR3 loop is CATSDPTFRLAGGRYNEQFF. CDR3 coding DNA: TGTGCCACCAGTGATCCGACGTTCAGACTAGCGGGAGGGCGGTACAATGAGCAGTTCTTC.

This clone was detected once. The chain is built from TRBV7-2 and TRBJ2-7, with D tentatively TRBD2 (5 bases). V lost 5 bases and J lost 7, with 18 bases in between. The germline CDR1 and CDR2 sequences are SGHTA and FQGNSA. The length of the CDR3 is 14 residues. The CDR3 region is CASSLTTGGGEQYF. The CDR3 DNA is TGTGCCAGCAGCCTAACTACTGGAGGAGGAGAGCAGTACTTC.

V and J are TRBV9 and TRBJ2-1; D not certain. V shed 0 bases and J shed 6 bases, with 13 bases lying between them. The CDR3 has 15 residues. Germline CDR1 SGDLS, CDR2 YYNGEE. The CDR3 DNA follows: TGTGCCAGCAGCGTAGAAGTTAACCCGGGCAATGAGCAGTTCTTC. This gives the protein CASSVEVNPGNEQFF. Full variable domain (rest looked up from reference TRBV9 and TRBJ2-1): DSGVTQTPKHLITATGQRVTLRCSPRSGDLSVYWYQQSLDQGLQFLIQYYNGEERAKGNILERFSAQQFPDLHSELNLSSLELGDSALYFCASSVEVNPGNEQFFGPGTRLTVL.

This chain joins TRBV4-1 and TRBJ2-3, with 8 bases matching TRBD1. CDR1 and CDR2 from the germline V gene are MGHRA and YSYEKL. The ends lost 2 bases at V and 4 bases at J; junction bases unmatched: 8. This CDR3 is 16 amino acids long. CDR3 amino acids: CASSQWATGVADTQYF. For the CDR3, the DNA is TGCGCCAGCAGCCAATGGGCGACAGGGGTCGCAGATACGCAGTATTTT.

The rearrangement uses TRBV5-6 and TRBJ2-5; the match to TRBD2 covers 10 bases. The J segment lost 2 bases and the V segment lost 1 base, leaving 5 bases of the junction unmatched. CDR3 size: 16 residues. Germline lookup yields CDR1 SGHDT and CDR2 YYEEEE. The CDR3 coding sequence is TGTGCCAGCAGCTTGATTACTAGCGGGGAACAAGAGACCCAGTACTTC. Encoded protein: CASSLITSGEQETQYF.

This clone has a handful of counts. The rearrangement uses TRBV7-3 and TRBJ2-3; TRBD2 might be the D (6 bases). The CDR3 consists of 15 residues. The V gene lost 3 bases and the J gene lost 5 bases, with 15 bases spanning the gap. Germline V gene data show CDR1 as SGHTA and CDR2 as FQGTGA. As DNA, the CDR3 is TGTGCCAGCAGCTTGGACGGGAGTGAGGGAGATACGCAGTATTTT. Its protein product is CASSLDGSEGDTQYF.

This clone was recorded a few times. V is TRBV7-8 and J is TRBJ2-7; the D gene is possibly TRBD1 (5 bases). The V gene lost 1 base and the J gene lost 4 bases, with 11 bases spanning the gap. CDR3 size: 14 residues. Germline V gene data show CDR1 as SGHVS and CDR2 as FQNEAQ. The CDR3 reads CASSLDPQGYEQYF. CDR3 sequence (DNA): TGTGCCAGCAGCTTAGATCCCCAGGGTTACGAGCAGTACTTC.

The V and J genes are TRBV18 and TRBJ1-1; no definite D call. The CDR3 consists of 14 residues. Between the trimmed V and J ends, which lost 6 bases and 2 bases, there was a span of 13 bases. Looked up from germline, CDR1 is KGHSH and CDR2 is LQKENI. The DNA of the CDR3 is TGTGCCAGCTCCGGGGTCCGGGGAAACACTGAAGCTTTCTTT. As protein: CASSGVRGNTEAFF.

The genes are TRBV11-2 and TRBJ1-2; TRBD1 matches 12 bases. The CDR3 has 16 residues. CDR1 SGHAT and CDR2 FQNNGV come from the germline V gene. Trimming cost V 5 bases and J 8 bases; bases outside gene matches: 12. This CDR3 is CASSAVTWGTGGGYTF. In nucleotides, the CDR3 is TGTGCCAGCAGCGCGGTCACCTGGGGGACAGGGGGCGGCTACACCTTC. Looking up the rest from reference TRBV11-2 and TRBJ1-2 gives the full variable domain: EAGVAQSPRYKIIEKRQSVAFWCNPISGHATLYWYQQILGQGPKLLIQFQNNGVVDDSQLPKDRFSAERLKGVDSTLKIQPAKLEDSAVYLCASSAVTWGTGGGYTFGSGTRLTVV.

The V and J genes are TRBV18 and TRBJ2-1; D possibly corresponds to TRBD2 (6 bases). The CDR3 consists of 14 residues. Looked up from germline, CDR1 is KGHSH and CDR2 is LQKENI. Between the trimmed V and J ends, which lost 2 bases and 1 base, there was a span of 6 bases. The CDR3 DNA reads as TGTGCCAGCTCACCAGGGAGGTCCTACAATGAGCAGTTCTTC. It codes for CASSPGRSYNEQFF. Combining the CDR3 with reference TRBV18 and TRBJ2-1 gives the whole variable domain NAGVMQNPRHLVRRRGQEARLRCSPMKGHSHVYWYRQLPEEGLKFMVYLQKENIIDESGMPKERFSAEFPKEGPSILRIQQVVRGDSAAYFCASSPGRSYNEQFFGPGTRLTVL.

The CDR3 reads CASSLAQGAREQYF. CDR3 DNA sequence: TGTGCCAGCAGCCTAGCACAGGGGGCTCGGGAGCAGTACTTC. The rearrangement uses TRBV3-1 (or the pseudogene TRBV3-2) and TRBJ2-7, with TRBD1 matching over 9 bases. The CDR3 runs to 14 residues. V trimming: 4 bases; J trimming: 7 bases; junction bases outside the gene matches: 8. The germline CDR1 and CDR2 sequences are LGHDT and YNNKEL (reference sequence).

CDR3 residues: CASSSLRDGLHEQYF. CDR3 nucleotides: TGTGCCAGCAGCTCGCTCCGGGATGGGTTGCACGAGCAGTACTTC. The J gene is TRBJ2-7, the V gene TRBV13; possibly TRBD2 for D (5 bases). This CDR3 is 15 amino acids long. Trimming shortened V by 4 bases and J by 5 bases, and 18 bases separated the two germline ends. Per germline, CDR1 PRHDT and CDR2 FYEKMQ (reference sequence).

DNA for the CDR3: TGTGCCAGCAGCTTGATAGCGGGAGGTACCGGGGAGCTGTTTTTT. Residues: CASSLIAGGTGELFF. The rearrangement joins TRBV11-2 to TRBJ2-2, with 10 bases identical to TRBD2. The CDR3 contains 15 residues. Germline CDR1 reads SGHAT; CDR2 reads FQNNGV. V lost 3 bases, J lost 5 bases, and 3 bases stayed unmatched.

The chain combines TRBV9 with TRBJ2-2; D unresolved. Trimming left V 0 bases short and J 2 bases short, with 11 bases between. CDR1 is SGDLS, CDR2 YYNGEE, per germline. The length of the CDR3 is 16 residues. The CDR3 coding sequence is TGTGCCAGCAGCGTAGGTGCTAGGCGAAACACCGGGGAGCTGTTTTTT. Residues: CASSVGARRNTGELFF.

Details on this clone: Distinct nucleotide sequences in the sample also encode this CDR3. This sequence joins TRBV5-1 and TRBJ2-3, with D perhaps TRBD2 (6 bases). Germline assignment: CDR1 SGHRS and CDR2 YFSETQ. This CDR3 comprises 14 residues. V was clipped by 0 bases and J by 3 bases, with 8 bases between them. CDR3 in amino acids: CASSLAGRTDTQYF. CDR3 in DNA: TGCGCCAGCAGCTTGGCGGGGAGGACAGATACGCAGTATTTT.

This clone appeared a single time. The chain uses TRBV7-2 and TRBJ2-1; 14 bases line up with TRBD2. J was trimmed by 8 bases and V by 5 bases; bases with no gene match: 8. Germline V gene sequence: CDR1 SGHTA, CDR2 FQGNSA. The CDR3 loop spans 16 amino acids. The CDR3 protein is CASSLGLAGGGHEQFF. The CDR3 nucleotides are TGTGCCAGCAGCCTCGGACTAGCGGGAGGTGGTCATGAGCAGTTCTTC. Together with reference TRBV7-2 and TRBJ2-1, the CDR3 gives the full variable domain: GAGVSQSPSNKVTEKGKDVELRCDPISGHTALYWYRQSLGQGLEFLIYFQGNSAPDKSGLPSDRFSAERTGGSVSTLTIQRTQQEDSAVYLCASSLGLAGGGHEQFFGPGTRLTVL.